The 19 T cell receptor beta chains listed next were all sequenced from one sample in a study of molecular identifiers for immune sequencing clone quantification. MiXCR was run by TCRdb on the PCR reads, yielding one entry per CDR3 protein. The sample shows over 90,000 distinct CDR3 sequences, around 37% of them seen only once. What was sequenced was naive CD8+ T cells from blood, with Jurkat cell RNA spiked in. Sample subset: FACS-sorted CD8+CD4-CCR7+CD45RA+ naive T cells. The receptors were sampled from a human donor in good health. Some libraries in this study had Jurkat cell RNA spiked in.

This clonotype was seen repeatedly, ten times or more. CDR3 in DNA: TGTGCCAGCAGTTTCCCCAGGGGTCGGGCCAACGTCCTGACTTTC. It codes for CASSFPRGRANVLTF. V usage is TRBV12-3 or TRBV12-4 and J usage is TRBJ2-6; D is perhaps TRBD1 (6 bases). V lost 3 bases and J lost 5, with 11 bases in between. The CDR3 is made up of 15 amino acids.

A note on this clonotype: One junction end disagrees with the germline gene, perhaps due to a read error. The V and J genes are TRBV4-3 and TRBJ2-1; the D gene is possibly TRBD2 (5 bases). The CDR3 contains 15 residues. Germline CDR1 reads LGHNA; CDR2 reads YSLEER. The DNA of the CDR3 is TGCGCCAGCCGCCAAGCGGCGGTCTCCTACAATGAGCAGTTCTTC. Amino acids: CASRQAAVSYNEQFF.

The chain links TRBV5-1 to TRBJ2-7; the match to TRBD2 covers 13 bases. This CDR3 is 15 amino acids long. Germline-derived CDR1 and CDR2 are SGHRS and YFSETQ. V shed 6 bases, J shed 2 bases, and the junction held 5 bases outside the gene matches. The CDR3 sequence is CASTLAGGEPYEQYF. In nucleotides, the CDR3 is TGCGCCAGCACACTAGCGGGAGGGGAACCCTACGAGCAGTACTTC.

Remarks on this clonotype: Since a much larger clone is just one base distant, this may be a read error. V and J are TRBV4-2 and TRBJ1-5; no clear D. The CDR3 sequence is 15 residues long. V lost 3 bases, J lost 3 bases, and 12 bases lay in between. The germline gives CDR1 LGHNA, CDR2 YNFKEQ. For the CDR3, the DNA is TGTGCCAGCAGCCACTCAGGTACAGTCAATCAGCCCCAGCATTTT. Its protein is CASSHSGTVNQPQHF.

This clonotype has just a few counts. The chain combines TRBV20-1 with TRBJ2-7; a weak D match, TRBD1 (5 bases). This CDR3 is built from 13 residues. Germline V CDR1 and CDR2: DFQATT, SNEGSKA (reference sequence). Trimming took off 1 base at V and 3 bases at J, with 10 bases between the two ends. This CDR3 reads CSARGPGIYEQYF. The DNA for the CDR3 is TGCAGTGCTAGAGGACCAGGGATCTACGAGCAGTACTTC.

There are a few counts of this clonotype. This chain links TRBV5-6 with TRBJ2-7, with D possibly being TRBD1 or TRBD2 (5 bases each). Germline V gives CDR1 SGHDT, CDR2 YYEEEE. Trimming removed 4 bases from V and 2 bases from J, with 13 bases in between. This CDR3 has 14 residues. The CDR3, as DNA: TGTGCCAGCAGCCTCGGGACCACGACCTACGAGCAGTACTTC. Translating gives CASSLGTTTYEQYF.

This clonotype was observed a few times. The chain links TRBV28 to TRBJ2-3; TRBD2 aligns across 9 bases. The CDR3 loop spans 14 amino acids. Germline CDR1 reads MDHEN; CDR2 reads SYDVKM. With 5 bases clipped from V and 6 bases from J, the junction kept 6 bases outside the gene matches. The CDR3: CASSRGGRADTQYF. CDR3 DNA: TGTGCCAGCAGTCGAGGCGGGAGGGCTGATACGCAGTATTTT.

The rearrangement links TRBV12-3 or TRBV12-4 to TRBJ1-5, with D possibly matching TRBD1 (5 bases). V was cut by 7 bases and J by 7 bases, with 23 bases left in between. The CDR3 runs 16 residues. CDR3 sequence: CASNDGAPSKIQPQHF. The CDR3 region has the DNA TGTGCCAGCAATGATGGGGCCCCCTCAAAGATACAGCCCCAGCATTTT.

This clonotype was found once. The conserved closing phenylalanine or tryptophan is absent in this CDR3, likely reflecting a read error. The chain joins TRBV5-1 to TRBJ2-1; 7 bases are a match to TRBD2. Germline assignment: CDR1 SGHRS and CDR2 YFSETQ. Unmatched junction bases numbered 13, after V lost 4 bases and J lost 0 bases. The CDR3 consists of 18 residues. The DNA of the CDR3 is TGCGCCAGCAGCCCCTGGACTAGTCGAAGTAGCTCCTACAATGAGCAGTTCATC. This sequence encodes CASSPWTSRSSSYNEQFI.

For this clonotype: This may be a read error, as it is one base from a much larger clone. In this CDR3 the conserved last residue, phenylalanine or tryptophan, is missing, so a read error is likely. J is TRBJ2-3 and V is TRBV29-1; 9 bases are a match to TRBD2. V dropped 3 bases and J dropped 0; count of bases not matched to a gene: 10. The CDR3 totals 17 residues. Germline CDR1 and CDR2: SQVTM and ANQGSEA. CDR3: CSVDGTSLSASTDTQYY. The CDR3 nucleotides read TGCAGCGTTGACGGGACTAGCTTGAGCGCTAGCACAGATACGCAGTATTAT.

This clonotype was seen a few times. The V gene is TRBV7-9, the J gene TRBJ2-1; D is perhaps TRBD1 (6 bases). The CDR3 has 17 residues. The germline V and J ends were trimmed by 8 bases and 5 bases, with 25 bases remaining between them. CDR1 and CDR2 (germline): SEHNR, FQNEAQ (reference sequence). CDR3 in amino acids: CASGTPLGDTADNEQFF. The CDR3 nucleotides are TGTGCCAGCGGAACCCCTTTGGGGGACACCGCCGACAATGAGCAGTTCTTC.

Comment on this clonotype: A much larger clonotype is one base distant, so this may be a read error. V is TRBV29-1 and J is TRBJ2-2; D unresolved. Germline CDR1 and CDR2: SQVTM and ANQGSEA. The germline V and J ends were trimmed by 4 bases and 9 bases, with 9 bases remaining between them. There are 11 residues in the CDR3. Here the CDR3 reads CSVVWTRELFF. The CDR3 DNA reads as TGCAGCGTTGTGTGGACCAGGGAGCTGTTTTTT.

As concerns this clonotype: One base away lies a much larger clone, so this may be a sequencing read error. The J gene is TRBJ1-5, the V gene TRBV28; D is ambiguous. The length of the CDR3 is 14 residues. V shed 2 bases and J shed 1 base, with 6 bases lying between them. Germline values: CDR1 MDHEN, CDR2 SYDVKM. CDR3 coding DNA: TGTGCCAGCAGTTTACGAGGGAGCAATCAGCCCCAGCATTTT. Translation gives CASSLRGSNQPQHF.

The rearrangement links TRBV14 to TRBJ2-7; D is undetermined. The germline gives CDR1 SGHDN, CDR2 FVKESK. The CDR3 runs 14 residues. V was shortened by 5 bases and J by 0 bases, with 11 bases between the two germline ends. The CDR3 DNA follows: TGTGCCAGCAGCGCGTATCAAAGCTCCTACGAGCAGTACTTC. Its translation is CASSAYQSSYEQYF. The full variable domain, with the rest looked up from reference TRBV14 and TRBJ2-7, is EAGVTQFPSHSVIEKGQTVTLRCDPISGHDNLYWYRRVMGKEIKFLLHFVKESKQDESGMPNNRFLAERTGGTYSTLKVQPAELEDSGVYFCASSAYQSSYEQYFGPGTRLTVT.

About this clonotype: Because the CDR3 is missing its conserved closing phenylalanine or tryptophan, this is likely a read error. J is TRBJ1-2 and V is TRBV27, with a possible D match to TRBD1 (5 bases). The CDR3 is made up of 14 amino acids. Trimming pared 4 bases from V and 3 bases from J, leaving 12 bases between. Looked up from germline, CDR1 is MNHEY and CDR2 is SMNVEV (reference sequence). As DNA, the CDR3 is TGTGCCAGCAGTTATGGGGGAGAACACTATGGCTACACCTAC. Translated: CASSYGGEHYGYTY.

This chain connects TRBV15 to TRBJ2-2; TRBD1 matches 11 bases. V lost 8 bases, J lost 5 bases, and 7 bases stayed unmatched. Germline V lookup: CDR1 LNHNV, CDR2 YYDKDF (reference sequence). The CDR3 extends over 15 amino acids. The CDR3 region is CATSSDRGLTGELFF. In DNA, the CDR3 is TGTGCCACCTCCTCGGACAGGGGGCTAACCGGGGAGCTGTTTTTT.

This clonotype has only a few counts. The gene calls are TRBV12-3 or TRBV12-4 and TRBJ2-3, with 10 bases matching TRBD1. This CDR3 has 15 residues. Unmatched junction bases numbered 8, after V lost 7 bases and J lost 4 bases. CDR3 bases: TGTGCCAGCATCAACCCGGGACAGGGGTCAGATACGCAGTATTTT. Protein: CASINPGQGSDTQYF.

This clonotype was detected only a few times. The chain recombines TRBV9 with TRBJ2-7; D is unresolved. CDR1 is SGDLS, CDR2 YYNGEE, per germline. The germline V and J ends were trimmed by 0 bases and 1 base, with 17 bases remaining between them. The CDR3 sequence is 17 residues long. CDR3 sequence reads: CASSVAEQARISYEQYF. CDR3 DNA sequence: TGTGCCAGCAGCGTAGCGGAACAAGCTCGTATATCCTACGAGCAGTACTTC.

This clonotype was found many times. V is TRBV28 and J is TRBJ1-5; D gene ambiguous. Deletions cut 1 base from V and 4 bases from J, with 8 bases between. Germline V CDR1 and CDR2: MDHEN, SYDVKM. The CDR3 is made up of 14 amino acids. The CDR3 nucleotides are TGTGCCAGCAGTTTATTGTCCCAGAATCAGCCCCAGCATTTT. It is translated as CASSLLSQNQPQHF.